The rows below give T cell receptor beta chains drawn from one sample of a study of neurological immune-mediated disorders. Via MiXCR, TCRdb re-called the 5' RACE reads, giving one row per CDR3 protein. Of roughly 80,000 distinct CDR3 sequences in the sample, about 15% were seen once. Sequencing was performed on PBMCs. The origin of the receptors is a woman aged 40 to 55 in good health. Both conserved end residues are part of each CDR3. A D gene is named only where the DNA matches it firmly. Part of the rows lack a size; the others show once, few, many or a class for expanded clones.

clone size	V gene	J gene	D gene	CDR3 protein	CDR3 DNA
.	TRBV6-6	TRBJ1-5	.	CASSYRYSSNQPKHF	TGTGCCAGCAGTTACCGGTACAGTAGCAATCAACCCAAGCATTTT
many	TRBV6-1	TRBJ2-5	.	CASGGRFASETQYF	TGTGCCAGCGGGGGGCGATTTGCTTCAGAGACCCAGTACTTC
many	TRBV3-1	TRBJ2-1	.	CASSPTMNSYNEQFF	TGTGCCAGCAGCCCCACTATGAACTCCTACAATGAGCAGTTCTTC
many	TRBV5-1	TRBJ1-2	TRBD1	CASSTGTATYGYTF	TGCGCCAGTAGCACCGGGACAGCGACCTATGGCTACACCTTC
many	TRBV11-1	TRBJ1-1	TRBD1	CASSSEGAGKAFF	TGTGCCAGCAGCTCGGAGGGGGCAGGCAAAGCTTTCTTT
many	TRBV20-1	TRBJ1-1	.	CSALDGPEAFF	TGCAGTGCCCTGGACGGCCCTGAAGCTTTCTTT
.	TRBV25-1	TRBJ2-5	.	CSSSEWKAVMETQYF	TGTTCCAGCAGTGAATGGAAGGCGGTAATGGAGACCCAGTACTTC
many	TRBV6-2/TRBV6-3	TRBJ1-5	.	CASSYRGSQPQHF	TGTGCCAGCAGTTACAGGGGGTCTCAGCCCCAGCATTTT
many	TRBV5-1	TRBJ1-5	.	CASSLAGLRGQPQHF	TGCGCCAGCAGCTTGGCCGGGTTACGGGGTCAGCCCCAGCATTTT
large	TRBV2	TRBJ1-2	.	CASSERGRGDYGYTF	TGTGCCAGCAGTGAGCGGGGGCGGGGGGACTATGGCTACACCTTC
many	TRBV10-3	TRBJ2-1	TRBD1	CAIKDRGEDEQFF	TGTGCCATCAAGGACAGGGGGGAGGATGAGCAGTTCTTC
many	TRBV7-2	TRBJ2-3	TRBD2	CASSPSSGGAEITQYF	TGTGCCAGCAGCCCCAGTAGCGGGGGGGCGGAAATTACGCAGTATTTT
many	TRBV6-6	TRBJ1-1	.	CASSYAGASRTEAFF	TGTGCCAGCAGTTATGCAGGGGCCTCCAGGACTGAAGCTTTCTTT
.	TRBV12-3/TRBV12-4	TRBJ2-7	.	CASSSPGQGVLEQYF	TGTGCCAGCTCCTCCCCGGGGCAGGGAGTACTCGAGCAGTACTTC
many	TRBV4-3	TRBJ1-4	.	CASSSEGSSLIREKLFF	TGCGCCAGCAGCTCCGAGGGGAGCTCGTTAATTCGAGAAAAACTGTTTTTT
many	TRBV7-9	TRBJ1-2	.	CASSYPGTRSYGYTF	TGTGCCAGCAGCTACCCGGGCACCCGATCTTATGGCTACACCTTC
many	TRBV29-1	TRBJ2-1	.	CSIGAYNEQFF	TGCAGCATCGGAGCCTACAATGAGCAGTTCTTC
many	TRBV20-1	TRBJ2-3	.	CSARAGGPEDTQYF	TGCAGTGCTAGAGCCGGGGGGCCGGAAGATACGCAGTATTTT
many	TRBV2	TRBJ2-3	.	CASSALRGSDTQYF	TGTGCCAGCAGTGCTTTGCGGGGATCAGATACGCAGTATTTT
.	TRBV4-2	TRBJ1-1	.	CASSNNRECDTEAFF	TGTGCCAGCAGCAATAACAGGGAATGTGACACTGAAGCTTTCTTT
.	TRBV20-1	TRBJ1-4	.	CSASTNEKLFF	TGCAGTGCTAGTACTAATGAAAAACTGTTTTTT
many	TRBV14	TRBJ2-2	.	CASSPTMNGELFF	TGTGCCAGCAGCCCAACCATGAACGGGGAGCTGTTTTTT
many	TRBV5-5	TRBJ2-4	.	CASSLEGRTGQNIQYF	TGTGCCAGCAGCTTAGAGGGTCGAACGGGGCAAAACATTCAGTACTTC
many	TRBV12-3/TRBV12-4	TRBJ2-4	.	CASALAKNIQYF	TGTGCCAGCGCGCTAGCCAAAAACATTCAGTACTTC
many	TRBV7-2	TRBJ1-5	.	CASSSDLVKPQHF	TGTGCCAGCAGCTCCGACCTTGTAAAGCCCCAGCATTTT
many	TRBV5-1	TRBJ2-5	.	CASSLVTGHQETQYF	TGCGCCAGCAGCTTGGTTACAGGACACCAAGAGACCCAGTACTTC
many	TRBV6-6	TRBJ1-1	.	CASSYWVKRGGVPEAFF	TGTGCCAGCAGTTACTGGGTCAAGAGGGGGGGAGTCCCTGAAGCTTTCTTT
.	TRBV11-2	TRBJ2-5	TRBD2	CASGGGQETQYF	TGTGCCAGCGGGGGAGGGCAAGAGACCCAGTACTTC
few	TRBV9	TRBJ2-1	TRBD1	CASSGPQGHSYNEQFF	TGTGCCAGCAGCGGCCCACAGGGGCACTCCTACAATGAGCAGTTCTTC